This T cell receptor (beta chain) appears in the sequencing data of a study of PD-L1 blockade in urothelial cancer. Study as a whole: Typically, measured as a median, blood samples had approximately 130,000 T cells.

TCRdb's table, derived via immunoSEQ multiplex PCR, lists solely in-frame clones and lacks some. The sample consists of some 100,000 clones, 91% of them appearing once. Deletions cut 4 bases from V and 0 bases from J, with 12 bases between. The germline gives CDR1 LNHDA, CDR2 SQIVND (reference sequence). CDR3 length: 15 residues. The material was PBMCs, obtained around atezolizumab (anti-PD-L1) treatment. The chain uses TRBV19 and TRBJ1-2; unclear D gene. The TCR originated in an elderly woman with urothelial cancer. CDR3 in DNA: TGTGCCAGTAGTACGGAGACGGCAACTAACTATGGCTACACCTTC. Residues: CASSTETATNYGYTF.